These T cell receptor beta chains were read from a single sample in a study of blood T cell repertoires in COVID-19. Assay used: immunoSEQ multiplex PCR; TCRdb lists only in-frame clones, some missing. The table includes about 220,000 clones, roughly 90% detected once. Source material: PBMCs or T cells enriched from blood (not recorded which). Receptors were obtained from a man between 25 and 39 years old who had been exposed to COVID-19. CDR3s leave out the opening cysteine and the closing phenylalanine or tryptophan.

v_gene,j_gene,len,CDR3aa
TRBV6-1,TRBJ1-2,11,ASSDHEGGGYT
TRBV5-1,TRBJ2-1,13,ASSLDFGGYNEQF
TRBV19,TRBJ1-5,11,ASRPGGGQPQH
TRBV5-1,TRBJ2-7,11,ASSLAGISEQY
TRBV2,TRBJ2-7,12,ASRDWTGDYEQY
TRBV3-1/TRBV3-2,TRBJ1-2,14,ASSTEETGRNYGYT
TRBV6-4,TRBJ2-1,13,ASSDSIGGGNEQF
TRBV7-3,TRBJ2-5,13,ASSSLAGGVETQY
TRBV7-9,TRBJ2-5,12,ATVRGDSQETQY
TRBV5-1,TRBJ2-3,13,ASSRAGTSTDTQY
TRBV4-2,TRBJ1-3,16,ASSHDPAGRDSGNTIY
TRBV7-9,TRBJ1-3,11,ASSLSTVNTIY
TRBV25-1,TRBJ1-6,11,ASRPGTVSPLH
TRBV12-3/TRBV12-4,TRBJ2-5,11,ASSLLAGETQY
TRBV7-6,TRBJ2-3,13,ASSPEGLYTDTQY
TRBV27,TRBJ1-4,15,ASSSQLDRADNEKLF
TRBV4-1,TRBJ2-7,14,ASSQGSRASSYEQY
TRBV5-1,TRBJ2-1,11,ASLAGRGDEQF
TRBV6-5,TRBJ2-7,12,ASTPRDRPYEQY
TRBV18,TRBJ1-2,13,ASSPGQGTTYGYT
TRBV6-6,TRBJ2-2,12,ASSLSGGAGELF
TRBV15,TRBJ1-1,12,ATSGGLMNTEAF
TRBV11-2,TRBJ1-3,13,ASSFVFGKRNTIY
TRBV27,TRBJ2-7,12,ASSLKAGGGEQY
TRBV4-1,TRBJ1-6,15,ASSQFPLGDSVSPLH
TRBV18,TRBJ2-4,13,ASSPQWGEENIQY
TRBV13,TRBJ1-4,15,ASSLGGQGGTNEKLF
TRBV5-4,TRBJ1-2,12,ASSTNRGIYGYT
TRBV10-3,TRBJ2-7,12,AISGLDRVGEQY
TRBV10-3,TRBJ1-2,14,AISSTGTGDYYGYT
TRBV9,TRBJ1-2,11,ASSSQGGYGYT
TRBV2,TRBJ1-2,12,ASSGPGQGNGYT
TRBV4-2,TRBJ1-4,12,ASSQEQGLVKLF
TRBV7-9,TRBJ2-2,13,ASSPPGVGTGELF
TRBV5-1,TRBJ1-1,11,ASSLWGGTEAF
TRBV20-1,TRBJ2-7,12,SASKGVGSYEQY
TRBV6-5,TRBJ2-3,11,ASSNSPGDTQY
TRBV4-2,TRBJ2-3,14,ASSQIIAGGPDTQY
TRBV5-1,TRBJ1-1,14,ASSLVAGTRNTEAF
TRBV7-9,TRBJ2-5,12,ASSLASGSLTSY
TRBV6-5,TRBJ1-2,13,ASSSSWGGMGGYT
TRBV3-1/TRBV3-2,TRBJ1-3,14,ASRGRGQGNENTIY
TRBV19,TRBJ1-1,11,ASSIGRGAEAF
TRBV7-3,TRBJ2-2,12,ASSVTVNTGELF
TRBV18,TRBJ1-1,12,ASSPDSANTEAF
TRBV5-1,TRBJ1-6,14,ASSTSGQGYNSPLH
TRBV4-2,TRBJ1-6,14,ASSQDGPFLRAPLH
TRBV6-5,TRBJ2-7,9,AGGATYEQY
TRBV11-3,TRBJ1-1,14,ASSPGQFLLNTEAF
TRBV18,TRBJ1-1,12,ASSWDSVNTEAF
TRBV7-3,TRBJ2-1,13,ASSLNQGPYNEQF
TRBV4-1,TRBJ1-4,13,ASSSHPTTNEKLF
TRBV13,TRBJ1-1,10,ASSPSPGEAF
TRBV3-1/TRBV3-2,TRBJ2-1,16,ASSQDGRVLARNNEQF
TRBV10-2,TRBJ1-3,15,ASSELTGTRSGNTIY
TRBV25-1,TRBJ1-6,10,ASKVPQGNLH
TRBV15,TRBJ1-5,13,ATSRETGGNQPQH
TRBV19,TRBJ2-7,12,ASSADGTIYEQY
TRBV19,TRBJ2-6,13,ASSMANSGANVLT
TRBV10-2,TRBJ1-5,13,ASSASSGSNQPQH